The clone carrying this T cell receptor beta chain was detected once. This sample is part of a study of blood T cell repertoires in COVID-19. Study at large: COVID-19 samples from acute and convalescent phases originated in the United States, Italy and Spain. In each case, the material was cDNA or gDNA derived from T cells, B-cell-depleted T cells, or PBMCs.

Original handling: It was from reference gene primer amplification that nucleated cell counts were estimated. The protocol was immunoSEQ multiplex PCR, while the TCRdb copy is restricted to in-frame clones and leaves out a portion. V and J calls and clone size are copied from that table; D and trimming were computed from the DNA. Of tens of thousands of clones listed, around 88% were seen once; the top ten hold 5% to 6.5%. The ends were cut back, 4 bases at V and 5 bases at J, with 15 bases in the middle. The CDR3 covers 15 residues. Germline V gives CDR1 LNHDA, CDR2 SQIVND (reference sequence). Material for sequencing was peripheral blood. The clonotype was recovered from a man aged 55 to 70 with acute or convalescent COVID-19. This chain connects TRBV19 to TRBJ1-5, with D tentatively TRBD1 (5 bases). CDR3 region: CASSTGPGNDQPQHF. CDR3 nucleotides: TGTGCCAGTAGTACAGGGCCAGGGAACGATCAGCCCCAGCATTTT.